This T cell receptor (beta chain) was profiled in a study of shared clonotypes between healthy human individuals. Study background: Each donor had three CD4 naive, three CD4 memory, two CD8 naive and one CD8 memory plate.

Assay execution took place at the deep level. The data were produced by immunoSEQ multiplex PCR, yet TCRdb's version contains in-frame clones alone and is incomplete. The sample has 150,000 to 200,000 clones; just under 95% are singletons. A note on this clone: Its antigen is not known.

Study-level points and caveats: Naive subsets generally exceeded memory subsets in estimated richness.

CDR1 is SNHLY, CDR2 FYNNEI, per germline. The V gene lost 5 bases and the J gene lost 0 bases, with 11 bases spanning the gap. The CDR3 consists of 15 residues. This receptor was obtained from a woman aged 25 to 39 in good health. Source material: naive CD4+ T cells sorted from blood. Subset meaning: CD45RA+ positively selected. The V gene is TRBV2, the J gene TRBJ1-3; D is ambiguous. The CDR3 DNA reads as TGTGCCAGCAGTTCCGACGGCGTCTCTGGAAACACCATATATTTT. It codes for CASSSDGVSGNTIYF.